This T cell receptor (beta chain) was recovered during a study of shared clonotypes between healthy human individuals. It was at deep level that the assay was run. Several immunoSEQ 96-well plates shared each subset's DNA, each plate a replicate. Replicate sorted-subset PCRs were loaded with approximately 190 ng DNA, 30,000 or so T cell genomes. Libraries were prepared by immunoSEQ multiplex PCR; TCRdb keeps only in-frame clonotypes and omits some of them. Altogether approximately 1.9 million clones are present, roughly 95% being singletons, with the ten largest covering more than 1.5%. Germline CDR1 and CDR2: ENHRY and SYGVKD. The CDR3 covers 17 residues. The germline V and J ends were trimmed by 1 base and 0 bases, with 12 bases remaining between them. Naive CD8 populations comprised CD45RO-negative cells positively selected for CCR7, excluding terminally differentiated effector memory CD45RA+ cells. The donors, healthy adults who were HIV-negative, had experienced no recent acute infections or vaccinations.

The V call is TRBV10-3, the J call TRBJ2-2; no definite D call. The sequencing sample was made of naive CD8+ T cells from PBMCs. This TCR was sampled from a man aged 18 to 30 in good health. Some clones in this sample may be carry-over from other donors' samples. CDR3 sequence: CAISEYNLEANTGELFF. The DNA for the CDR3 is TGTGCCATCAGTGAGTACAACCTCGAAGCGAACACCGGGGAGCTGTTTTTT.